This T cell receptor beta chain is drawn from a study of blood T cell repertoires in COVID-19. Study details: Samples of COVID-19 (acute and convalescent) were obtained from the United States, Italy and Spain. In each case, the material was cDNA or gDNA derived from T cells, B-cell-depleted T cells, or PBMCs.

In the source study's methods: Amplification of reference gene primers was used by the study to estimate nucleated cell counts. Generated by immunoSEQ multiplex PCR, the TCRdb table keeps only in-frame clones and is missing some. D and trimming come from the DNA, and the V and J calls and clone size come from that table. The data hold 80,000 to 95,000 clones, with 80% to 90% observed a single time. Sequencing input: peripheral blood. The origin of this receptor is a man in his forties or fifties with active or convalescent COVID-19.

The DNA of the CDR3 is TGCGCCAGCAGCTTGGGCGGGGGTGAAGAAAAACTGTTTTTT. Residues: CASSLGGGEEKLFF. V usage is TRBV5-1 and J usage is TRBJ1-4, with D possibly TRBD1 on 5 matching bases. The V end was cut by 0 bases, the J end by 8 bases, with 11 bases between. This CDR3 comprises 14 residues. CDR1 and CDR2 (germline): SGHRS, YFSETQ.